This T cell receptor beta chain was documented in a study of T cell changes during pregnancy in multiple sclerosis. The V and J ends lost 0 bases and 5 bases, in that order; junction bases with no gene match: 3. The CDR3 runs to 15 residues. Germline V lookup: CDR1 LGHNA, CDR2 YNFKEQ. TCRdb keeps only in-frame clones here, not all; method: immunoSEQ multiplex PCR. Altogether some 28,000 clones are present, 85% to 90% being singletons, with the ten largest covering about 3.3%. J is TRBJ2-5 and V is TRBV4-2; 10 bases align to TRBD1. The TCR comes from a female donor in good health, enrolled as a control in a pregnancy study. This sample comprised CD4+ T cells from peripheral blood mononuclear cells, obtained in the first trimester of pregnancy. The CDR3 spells CASSQDGQGVETQYF. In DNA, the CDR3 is TGTGCCAGCAGCCAAGATGGACAGGGGGTCGAGACCCAGTACTTC.